This T cell receptor beta chain was captured in a study of T cell responses to AZD1222 COVID-19 vaccine. Germline lookup yields CDR1 MNHEY and CDR2 SMNVEV (reference sequence). This CDR3 region has 14 residues. V was pared by 5 bases and J by 9 bases, with 9 bases of the junction left unmatched. The table came from immunoSEQ multiplex PCR; TCRdb's copy has only in-frame clones and leaves some out. The repertoire consists of 100,000 to 150,000 clones, with around 89% occurring once and the leading ten covering roughly 11%. This chain links TRBV27 with TRBJ2-3, with 9 bases lining up with TRBD2. This specimen was peripheral blood, taken on day 0 of MenACWY control vaccination. This clonotype was obtained from an adult in good health. The CDR3 nucleotides read TGTGCCAGCAGTGGACTGACCAGCGGGGGGACGCAGTATTTT. Protein product: CASSGLTSGGTQYF.